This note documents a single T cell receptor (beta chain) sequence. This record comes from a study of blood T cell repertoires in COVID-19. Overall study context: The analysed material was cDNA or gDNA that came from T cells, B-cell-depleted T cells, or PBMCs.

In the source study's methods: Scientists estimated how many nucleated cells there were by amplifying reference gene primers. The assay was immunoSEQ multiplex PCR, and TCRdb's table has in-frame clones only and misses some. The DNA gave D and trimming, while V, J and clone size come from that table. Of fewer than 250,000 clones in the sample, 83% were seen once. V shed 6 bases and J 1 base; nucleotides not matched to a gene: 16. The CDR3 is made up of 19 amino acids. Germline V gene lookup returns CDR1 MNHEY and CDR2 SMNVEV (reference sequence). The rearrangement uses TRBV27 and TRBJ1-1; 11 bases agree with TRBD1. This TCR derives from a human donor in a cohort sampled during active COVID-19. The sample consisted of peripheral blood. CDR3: CASSFLIGTGGSTNTEAFF. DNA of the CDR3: TGTGCCAGCAGCTTTCTAATAGGGACAGGGGGTTCTACGAACACTGAAGCTTTCTTT.